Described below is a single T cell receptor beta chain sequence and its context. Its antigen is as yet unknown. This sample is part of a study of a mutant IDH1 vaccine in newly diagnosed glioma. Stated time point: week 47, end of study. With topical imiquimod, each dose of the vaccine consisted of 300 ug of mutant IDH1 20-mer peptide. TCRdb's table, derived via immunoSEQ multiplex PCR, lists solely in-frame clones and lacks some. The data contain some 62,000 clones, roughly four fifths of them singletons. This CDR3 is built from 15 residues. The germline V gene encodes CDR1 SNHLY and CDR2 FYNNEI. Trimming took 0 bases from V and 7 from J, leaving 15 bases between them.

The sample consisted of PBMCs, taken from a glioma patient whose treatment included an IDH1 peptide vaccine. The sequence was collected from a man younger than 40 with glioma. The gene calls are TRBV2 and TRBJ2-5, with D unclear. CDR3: CASSEAHSHSGTQYF. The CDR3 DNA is TGTGCCAGCAGTGAAGCCCATTCCCACTCGGGGACCCAGTACTTC.